The T cell receptor beta chain under discussion was sequenced for a study of Graves' ophthalmopathy and Graves' hyperthyroidism (dated by TCRdb to the late 2010s). Background for the entire study: Peripheral blood was collected before any treatment was given, at the time of initial diagnosis. The study used TCR beta repertoire signatures to distinguish Graves' ophthalmopathy from Graves' hyperthyroidism and to predict progression to ophthalmopathy. In total, 135 blood samples were TCR-sequenced: approximately 40 ophthalmopathy, over 70 hyperthyroidism and roughly 17 hyperthyroidism-to-ophthalmopathy patients. To explore V-J signatures that distinguish ophthalmopathy from hyperthyroidism, a discovery set of 100 patients was enrolled, made up of some 41 with ophthalmopathy and roughly 57 with stable hyperthyroidism. An independent validation cohort comprised around 19 hyperthyroidism patients and 15 to 17 patients who later progressed from hyperthyroidism to ophthalmopathy. In roughly 6 hyperthyroidism patients, the T-cell repertoire of thyroid tissue was compared with the T-cell repertoire of blood. Once sampling was done, hyperthyroidism patients were given methimazole at a starting dose of 30 mg daily, while ophthalmopathy patients were given high-dose intravenous methylprednisolone. The 90 or so discovery patients were randomly split 7:3 into training and test sets.

From the germline V gene, CDR1 is SNHLY and CDR2 is FYNNEI. The CDR3 starts with the cysteine, ends with the phenylalanine, and has 16 residues. Just the 48-base CDR3 DNA is kept, in frame starting at base 1. The junction carries 13 bases between V and J, which are trimmed by 3 bases and 4 bases respectively. Ophthalmopathy patients were characterized by moderately to severely active disease, a Clinical Activity Score of at least 3, a NOSPECS grade of at least 4, and a disease duration under 3 months. Patients were excluded if they had other autoimmune diseases, uncontrolled infections, pregnancy or lactation. Diagnosis was based on clinical symptoms, serum thyroxine, TRAb, thyroid ultrasound and orbital computed tomography. PBMCs were isolated from approximately 10 ml of fresh peripheral blood by Ficoll-Paque density gradient centrifugation. Total RNA was extracted with Trizol reagent and quality-checked on an Agilent 2100 Bioanalyzer.

The study at large found these results: In cross-validation, the 13-signature model distinguished ophthalmopathy from stable hyperthyroidism with approximately 90% sensitivity and around 81% specificity, while in the test set the corresponding values were about 80% and 75%. Among expanded thyroid clonotypes with frequency above 0.001, most also showed up in blood, which suggests that blood repertoires may reflect the thyroid immune response. In validation, the model predicted ophthalmopathy progression with 70.59% sensitivity and around 72% specificity; 12 predicted patients were CT-confirmed with GO in a median of 6.5 months. Sample size was not predetermined statistically, and investigators were not blinded to group allocation.

For repertoire sequencing, the TCR beta CDR3 regions were amplified from RNA transcripts. The first round was an RT-PCR using HTBI primers with the Qiagen OneStep RT-PCR kit, and this first round was followed by a second-round multiplex PCR, then size selection and purification. Libraries were sequenced paired-end with 100 bp reads on an Illumina HiSeq2000. Per the source publication's procedure: Reads were processed with SOAPnuke, discarding reads with adapters, uncalled bases, mean Phred below 15, or no exact constant-primer or identifier match. COPE v1.2.5 was used to merge the high-quality paired reads. Unique nucleotide sequences were defined as clonotypes and aligned to IMGT TRB V, D and J references using MiTCR v1.1. The analysis was limited to V-J combinations with a frequency above 0.0001, which together covered approximately 99% of repertoires. A TCR clonal expansion and chaos score per V-J combination was defined as the ratio of F50 clonal expansion to chaos observed in the TCRdist matrix. Welch's t-statistics and random forest were used to reduce features to approximately 13 V-J combinations, which were fed into a naive Bayes classifier. The similarity between thyroid and blood repertoires was quantified using the Morisita-Horn index. The public reads were reanalyzed by TCRdb: fastp trimming at Q25, MiXCR alignment, in-frame beta chains only. A single entry per CDR3 protein holds the most common genes and DNA from its merged rows. TCRdb's processing, not the study's, gives the V and J calls here. For this sample there are approximately 210,000 distinct CDR3 sequences; about a fifth appear just once. The ten top clones hold roughly 40% of the sample.

The sample holds many counts of this clonotype. What antigen it recognizes has not been identified. Base qualities are not recorded, but no much larger clone differs from it by a single base. The sequencing sample was made of peripheral blood. The chain is made from TRBV2 and TRBJ2-6; tentative D gene TRBD2, with 6 bases matching. This clonotype was obtained from a woman aged 45-65 years with Graves' ophthalmopathy. Donor details come from another sample of the same person, matched by shared clones. The DNA reads TGTGCCAGCAGTGAGGAGGGGCCCCTCGGGGCCAACGTCCTGACTTTC. Its translation reads: CASSEEGPLGANVLTF.